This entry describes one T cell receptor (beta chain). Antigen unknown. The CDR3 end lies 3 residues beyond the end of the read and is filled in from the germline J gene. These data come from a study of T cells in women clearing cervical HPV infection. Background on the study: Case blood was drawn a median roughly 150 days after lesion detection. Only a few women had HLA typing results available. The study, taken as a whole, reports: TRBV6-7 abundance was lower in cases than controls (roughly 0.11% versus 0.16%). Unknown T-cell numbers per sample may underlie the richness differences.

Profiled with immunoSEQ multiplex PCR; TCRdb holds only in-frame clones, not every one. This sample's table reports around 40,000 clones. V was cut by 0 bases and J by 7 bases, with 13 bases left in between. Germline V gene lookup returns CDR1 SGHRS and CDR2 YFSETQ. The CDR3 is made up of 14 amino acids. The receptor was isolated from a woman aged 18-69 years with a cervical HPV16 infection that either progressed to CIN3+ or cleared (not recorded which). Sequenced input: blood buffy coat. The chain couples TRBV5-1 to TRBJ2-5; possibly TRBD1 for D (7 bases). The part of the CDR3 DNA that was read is TGCGCCAGCAGCTTGGAATCAGGGGGGAGGACC. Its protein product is CASSLESGGRT. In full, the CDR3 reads CASSLESGGRTQYF.